This T cell receptor beta chain was retrieved from a study of blood T cell repertoires in COVID-19. The germline V and J ends were trimmed by 3 bases and 11 bases, with 17 bases remaining between them. The germline V gene has CDR1 SGHRS and CDR2 YFSETQ. The CDR3 loop spans 13 amino acids. This table comes from immunoSEQ multiplex PCR, and its TCRdb copy is limited to in-frame clones, with some not included. The sample contains 80,000 to 100,000 clones, about 88% of which appear only once. The TCR originated in a woman older than 75 with acute or convalescent COVID-19. The chain combines TRBV5-1 with TRBJ1-1; D may be TRBD1 (6 bases). The sequencing sample was made of peripheral blood. This CDR3 is CASSSAGVNPAFF. CDR3 nucleotides: TGCGCCAGCAGCTCTGCAGGGGTGAACCCCGCTTTCTTT.